The T cell receptor (beta chain) described here comes from a study of vaccination and CD4 T cells after COVID-19. Deletions cut 0 bases from V and 6 bases from J, with 8 bases between. This CDR3 has 13 residues. Germline CDR1 and CDR2: LGHNA and YSLEER. Note on this clonotype: Its specificity is unknown.

The sample's treatment: approximately 9-day PBMC culture with coronavirus spike peptide pools or control peptides (ViraFEST assay). An Oncomine TCR Beta short-read assay was used to sequence the DNA from cultured CD4+ T cells. TCRdb reprocessed the PCR reads with MiXCR, giving one entry per CDR3 protein. Among 4,100 or so distinct CDR3 sequences listed, 22% were seen once. The sequence was collected from a human donor who had recovered from COVID-19. This specimen consisted of CD4+ T cells from blood, cultured in vitro, obtained after SARS-CoV-2 vaccination. The chain is built from TRBV4-3 and TRBJ1-1; no firm D call. The CDR3 bases are TGCGCCAGCAGCCAAGATGCTCGCGCTGAAGCTTTCTTT. It encodes CASSQDARAEAFF.